This T cell receptor (beta chain) was found in a study of OX40 agonist ivuxolimab in advanced cancers. Generated by immunoSEQ multiplex PCR, the TCRdb table keeps only in-frame clones and is missing some. The sample consists of about 49,000 clones, around 85% of them appearing once. The CDR3 consists of 15 residues. V lost 6 bases and J lost 3, with 12 bases in between. Germline V gene lookup returns CDR1 MNHEY and CDR2 SVGAGI. In its sample, this clone was seen a few times. The receptor was isolated from an adult with an advanced solid tumor such as melanoma, head and neck, liver or kidney cancer. V usage is TRBV6-5 and J usage is TRBJ1-6, with D perhaps TRBD1 (5 bases). The specimen was CD4+ or CD8+ T cells sorted from blood, collected in a trial of the OX40 agonist ivuxolimab. CDR3 sequence reads: CASRMGDGYNSPLHF. The CDR3 DNA reads TGTGCCAGCAGGATGGGGGATGGCTATAATTCACCCCTCCACTTT.